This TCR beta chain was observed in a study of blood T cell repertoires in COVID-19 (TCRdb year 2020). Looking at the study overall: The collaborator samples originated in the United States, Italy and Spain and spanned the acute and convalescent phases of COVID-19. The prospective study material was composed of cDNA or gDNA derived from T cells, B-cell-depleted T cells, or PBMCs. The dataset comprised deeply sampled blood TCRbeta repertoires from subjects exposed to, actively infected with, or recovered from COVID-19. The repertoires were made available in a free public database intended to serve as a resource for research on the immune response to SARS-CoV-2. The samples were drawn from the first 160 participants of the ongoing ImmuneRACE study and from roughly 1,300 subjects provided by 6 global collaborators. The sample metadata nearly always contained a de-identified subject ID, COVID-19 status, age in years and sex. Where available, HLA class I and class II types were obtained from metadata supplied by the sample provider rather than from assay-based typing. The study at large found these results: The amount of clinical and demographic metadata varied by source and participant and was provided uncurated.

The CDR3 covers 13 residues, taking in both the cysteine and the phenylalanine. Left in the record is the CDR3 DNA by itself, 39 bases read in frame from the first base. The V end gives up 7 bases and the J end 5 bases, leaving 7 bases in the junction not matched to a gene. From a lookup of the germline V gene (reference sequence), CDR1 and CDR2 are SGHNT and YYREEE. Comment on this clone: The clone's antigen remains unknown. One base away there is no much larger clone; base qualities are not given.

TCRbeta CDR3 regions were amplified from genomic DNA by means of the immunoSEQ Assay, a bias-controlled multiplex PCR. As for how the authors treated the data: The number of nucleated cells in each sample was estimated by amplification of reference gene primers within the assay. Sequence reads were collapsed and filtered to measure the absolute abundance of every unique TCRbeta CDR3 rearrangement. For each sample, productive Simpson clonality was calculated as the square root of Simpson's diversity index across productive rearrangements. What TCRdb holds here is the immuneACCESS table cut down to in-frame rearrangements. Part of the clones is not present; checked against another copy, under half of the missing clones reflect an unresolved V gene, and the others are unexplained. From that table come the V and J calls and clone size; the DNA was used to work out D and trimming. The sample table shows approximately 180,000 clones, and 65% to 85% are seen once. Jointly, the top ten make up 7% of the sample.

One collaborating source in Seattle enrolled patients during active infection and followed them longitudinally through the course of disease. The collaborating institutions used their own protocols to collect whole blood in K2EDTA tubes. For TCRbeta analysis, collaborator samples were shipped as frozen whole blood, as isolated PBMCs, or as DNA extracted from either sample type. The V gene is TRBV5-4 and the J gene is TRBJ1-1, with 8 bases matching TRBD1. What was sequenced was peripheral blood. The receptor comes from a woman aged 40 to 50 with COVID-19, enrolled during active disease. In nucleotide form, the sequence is TGTGCCAGCTCGAACAGGGGGTGGACTGAAGCTTTCTTT. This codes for CASSNRGWTEAFF.